This T cell receptor beta chain appears in the sequencing data of a study of cytomegalovirus exposure and HLA in healthy donors. Overall study findings and caveats: It was reported that the classifier diagnosed cytomegalovirus status with high specificity and sensitivity in both the original and validation cohorts. Researchers counted about 150 TCR beta chains as cytomegalovirus-associated.

Between the trimmed V and J ends, which lost 4 bases and 0 bases, there was a span of 13 bases. This CDR3 comprises 16 residues. Looked up from germline, CDR1 is SGHVS and CDR2 is FQNEAQ. Details on this clone: Antigen: not known.

The protocol was immunoSEQ multiplex PCR, while the TCRdb copy is restricted to in-frame clones and leaves out a portion. The sample has roughly 180,000 clones; 84% are singletons. This clonotype was sampled from a man aged 18 to 29 in good health and CMV-seropositive. The specimen was PBMCs. The chain couples TRBV7-8 to TRBJ1-5; D ambiguous. The CDR3 region is CASSSLGRNSNQPQHF. CDR3 bases: TGTGCCAGCAGCTCCCTAGGGAGAAATAGCAATCAGCCCCAGCATTTT.